These T cell receptor beta chains were read from a single sample in a study of T-cell memory formation after mild COVID-19. Via MiXCR, TCRdb re-called the 5' RACE reads, giving one row per CDR3 protein. There are more than 250,000 distinct CDR3 sequences in the sample; about 16% occur only once, and roughly 25% lies in the top ten. The sequenced material came from PBMCs or a T cell subset sorted from them (not recorded which). The receptors derive from a man aged 18 to 30 who had mild COVID-19 (a few samples of this study predate the infection). Cell type and time point are not known. Each CDR3 is given with its conserved first and last residue. The D gene is left open where the match is weak. Part of the rows lack a size; the others show once, few, many or a class for expanded clones.

abundance	v_gene	j_gene	d_gene	CDR3aa	CDR3nt
.	TRBV20-1	TRBJ2-1	.	CSAREPRVLEQFF	TGCAGTGCTAGAGAACCCCGAGTGCTTGAGCAGTTCTTC
few	TRBV6-5	TRBJ2-7	.	CASSYTRLSSYEQYF	TGTGCCAGCAGTTACACTCGCCTTAGCTCCTACGAGCAGTACTTC
.	TRBV7-2	TRBJ2-4	.	CASSLRGENIQYF	TGTGCCAGCAGCTTAAGAGGGGAAAACATTCAGTACTTC
.	TRBV10-3	TRBJ2-5	.	CAISDTQGQETQYF	TGTGCCATCAGTGACACCCAGGGTCAAGAGACCCAGTACTTC
.	TRBV7-3	TRBJ2-5	.	CASSFQGGGETQYF	TGTGCCAGCAGCTTCCAGGGGGGTGGAGAGACCCAGTACTTC
.	TRBV15	TRBJ1-1	TRBD1	CATSPGTGASPFF	TGTGCCACCAGCCCCGGGACAGGGGCTTCGCCTTTCTTT
few	TRBV28	TRBJ2-5	.	CASRKRTARGETQYF	TGTGCCAGCAGAAAGCGGACAGCGAGGGGAGAGACCCAGTACTTC
.	TRBV11-3	TRBJ2-2	.	CASSFQTGELFF	TGTGCCAGCAGCTTTCAGACCGGGGAGCTGTTTTTT
.	TRBV7-8	TRBJ2-7	TRBD2	CASSLPRSFSGGDYEQYF	TGTGCCAGCAGCTTACCACGAAGCTTTAGCGGGGGGGACTACGAGCAGTACTTC
.	TRBV7-9	TRBJ2-3	.	CASSRGGHRNTDTQYF	TGTGCCAGCAGCCGAGGGGGTCACAGAAACACAGATACGCAGTATTTT
many	TRBV6-2/TRBV6-3	TRBJ2-7	.	CASSYRWAYEQYF	TGTGCCAGCAGTTACAGGTGGGCCTACGAGCAGTACTTC
few	TRBV10-3	TRBJ2-3	TRBD2	CAISSSGTSTDTQYF	TGTGCCATCAGTTCTAGCGGAACTAGCACAGATACGCAGTATTTT
few	TRBV7-9	TRBJ1-1	.	CASSLAASVDTEAFF	TGTGCCAGCAGCTTAGCAGCGTCGGTGGACACTGAAGCTTTCTTT
.	TRBV7-9	TRBJ1-2	TRBD1	CASSSRGQDYGYTF	TGTGCCAGCAGCTCGCGGGGACAGGATTATGGCTACACCTTC
many	TRBV20-1	TRBJ2-1	TRBD1	CSARPGTGNEQFF	TGCAGTGCTCGTCCCGGGACAGGGAATGAGCAGTTCTTC
.	TRBV7-2	TRBJ1-3	.	CASSLGGVRGNTIYF	TGTGCCAGCAGCTTAGGTGGGGTTCGGGGAAACACCATATATTTT
few	TRBV6-5	TRBJ2-2	TRBD2	CASSSISGLAGGRTGELFF	TGTGCCAGCAGTTCCATCTCAGGACTAGCGGGGGGTCGCACCGGGGAGCTGTTTTTT
.	TRBV5-1	TRBJ1-4	.	CASSLGPRGTTNEKLFF	TGCGCCAGCAGCTTGGGACCTAGGGGTACAACTAATGAAAAACTGTTTTTT
few	TRBV20-1	TRBJ1-4	.	CSARDGFRRDEKLFF	TGCAGTGCTAGGGATGGTTTCCGCAGAGATGAAAAACTGTTTTTT
many	TRBV5-1	TRBJ2-7	TRBD1	CASSAGTGGREQYF	TGCGCCAGCAGCGCGGGGACAGGGGGGCGCGAGCAGTACTTC
.	TRBV20-1	TRBJ2-7	.	CSARAPAGLEQYF	TGCAGTGCTAGGGCCCCGGCCGGCCTCGAGCAGTACTTC
few	TRBV7-2	TRBJ2-5	.	CASSLRLVYQETQYF	TGTGCCAGCAGCCTGCGTCTCGTGTACCAAGAGACCCAGTACTTC
.	TRBV18	TRBJ2-1	TRBD2	CASSPGTSGSYNEQFF	TGTGCCAGCTCACCCGGGACTAGCGGGTCCTACAATGAGCAGTTCTTC
few	TRBV9	TRBJ2-3	TRBD2	CASSVKRGDTDTQYF	TGTGCCAGCAGCGTAAAGCGGGGGGACACAGATACGCAGTATTTT
.	TRBV11-2	TRBJ2-7	.	CASSLGVHEQYF	TGTGCCAGCAGCTTAGGAGTCCACGAGCAGTACTTC
.	TRBV20-1	TRBJ2-3	.	CSARALGGWDTQYF	TGCAGTGCTAGGGCGTTAGGGGGATGGGATACGCAGTATTTT
few	TRBV2	TRBJ2-1	.	CASSEEAKREQFF	TGTGCCAGCAGTGAAGAGGCCAAGCGTGAGCAGTTCTTC
few	TRBV5-6	TRBJ2-4	TRBD1	CASSAGQGRDIQYF	TGTGCCAGCAGCGCGGGACAGGGGAGGGACATTCAGTACTTC
.	TRBV4-3	TRBJ2-4	TRBD1	CASSHRQGGKNIQYF	TGCGCCAGCAGCCACCGACAGGGTGGCAAAAACATTCAGTACTTC
.	TRBV20-1	TRBJ2-4	.	CSASPFGNIQYF	TGCAGTGCTTCGCCTTTCGGCAACATTCAGTACTTC
.	TRBV7-3	TRBJ1-6	TRBD1	CASSQDRVSPLHF	TGTGCCAGCAGCCAGGACAGGGTTTCACCCCTCCACTTT
.	TRBV29-1	TRBJ2-1	.	CSVGQGGYNEQFF	TGCAGCGTTGGACAGGGAGGCTACAATGAGCAGTTCTTC
.	TRBV5-6	TRBJ2-5	TRBD2	CASSPRTSVETQYF	TGTGCCAGCAGTCCCCGGACTAGCGTCGAGACCCAGTACTTC
.	TRBV2	TRBJ1-3	.	CASKGVYGNTIYF	TGTGCCAGCAAGGGGGTTTATGGAAACACCATATATTTT
many	TRBV6-2/TRBV6-3	TRBJ2-3	TRBD2	CASSTGTSGVITQYF	TGTGCCAGCAGTACGGGGACTAGCGGGGTCATAACGCAGTATTTT
.	TRBV4-3	TRBJ2-1	TRBD2	CASSHRAGDNEQFF	TGCGCCAGCAGCCACCGAGCGGGGGACAATGAGCAGTTCTTC
many	TRBV15	TRBJ2-3	.	CATSRDNVADTQYF	TGTGCCACCAGCAGAGATAATGTTGCCGATACGCAGTATTTT
few	TRBV12-3/TRBV12-4	TRBJ1-5	.	CASSLVRDQPQHF	TGTGCCAGCAGTCTGGTCCGGGATCAGCCCCAGCATTTT
few	TRBV20-1	TRBJ1-5	.	CSAQIRDSNQPQHF	TGCAGTGCCCAAATCCGGGACAGCAATCAGCCCCAGCATTTT
few	TRBV9	TRBJ2-5	.	CASSDGDLETQYF	TGTGCCAGCAGTGACGGGGACTTGGAGACCCAGTACTTC
.	TRBV5-1	TRBJ2-2	TRBD2	CASRGRGDTGELFF	TGCGCCAGCAGAGGGAGGGGCGATACCGGGGAGCTGTTTTTT
.	TRBV12-3/TRBV12-4	TRBJ2-3	.	CASSWGIDTQYF	TGTGCCAGCAGTTGGGGGATAGATACGCAGTATTTT
few	TRBV4-3	TRBJ1-1	.	CASSRGGGRATEAFF	TGCGCCAGCAGCCGAGGTGGGGGAAGGGCCACTGAAGCTTTCTTT
few	TRBV7-2	TRBJ2-3	TRBD2	CASSSSSGGYTDTQYF	TGTGCCAGCAGCTCATCCAGCGGGGGCTACACAGATACGCAGTATTTT
.	TRBV11-2	TRBJ1-2	TRBD1	CASSPQGGVYGYTF	TGTGCCAGCAGCCCCCAAGGGGGCGTTTATGGCTACACCTTC
many	TRBV7-2	TRBJ2-3	.	CASSSPFRDTQYF	TGTGCCAGCAGCTCTCCTTTCCGGGATACGCAGTATTTT
.	TRBV10-2	TRBJ2-7	TRBD2	CASTGGASYEQYF	TGCGCCAGCACCGGGGGGGCCAGCTACGAGCAGTACTTC
.	TRBV5-1	TRBJ1-2	.	CASSSGSLYGYTF	TGCGCCAGCAGTTCCGGGTCCCTCTATGGCTACACCTTC
few	TRBV5-1	TRBJ2-7	TRBD2	CASSRGLAMTGEQYF	TGCGCCAGCAGCCGGGGACTAGCGATGACGGGCGAGCAGTACTTC
few	TRBV10-3	TRBJ2-7	.	CATRDISSYEQYF	TGTGCCACCCGGGACATCTCATCCTACGAGCAGTACTTC
few	TRBV18	TRBJ2-6	.	CASSPTGANVLTF	TGTGCCAGCTCACCTACTGGGGCCAACGTCCTGACTTTC